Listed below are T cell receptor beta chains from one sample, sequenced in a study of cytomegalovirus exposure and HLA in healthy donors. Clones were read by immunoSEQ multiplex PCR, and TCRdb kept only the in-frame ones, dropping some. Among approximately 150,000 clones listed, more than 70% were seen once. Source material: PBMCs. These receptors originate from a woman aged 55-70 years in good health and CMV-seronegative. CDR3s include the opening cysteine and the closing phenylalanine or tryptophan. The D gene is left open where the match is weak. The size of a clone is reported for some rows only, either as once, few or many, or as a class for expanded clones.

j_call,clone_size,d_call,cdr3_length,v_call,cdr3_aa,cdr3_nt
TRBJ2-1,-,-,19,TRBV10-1,CASSESRAKESRTYNEQFF,TGCGCCAGCAGTGAGTCGCGGGCCAAGGAGTCGAGAACCTACAATGAGCAGTTCTTC
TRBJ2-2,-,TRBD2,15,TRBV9,CASSVTAGGPGELFF,TGTGCCAGCAGCGTTACGGCGGGGGGGCCCGGGGAGCTGTTTTTT
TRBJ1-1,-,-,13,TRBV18,CASSRNRETEAFF,TGTGCCAGCTCACGCAACAGGGAAACTGAAGCTTTCTTT
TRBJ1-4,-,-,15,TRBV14,CASSQKYATNEKLFF,TGTGCCAGCAGCCAAAAATATGCAACTAATGAAAAACTGTTTTTT
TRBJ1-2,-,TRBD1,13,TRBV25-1,CASSGRTGGAGTF,TGTGCCAGCAGTGGAAGGACAGGGGGCGCGGGCACCTTC
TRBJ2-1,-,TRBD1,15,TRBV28,CASTTPQGNYNEQFF,TGTGCCAGCACCACCCCACAGGGGAACTACAATGAGCAGTTCTTC
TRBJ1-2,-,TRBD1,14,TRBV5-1,CASSQRGTGGGYTF,TGCGCCAGCAGCCAGCGCGGGACAGGGGGAGGCTACACCTTC
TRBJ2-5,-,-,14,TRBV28,CASSFDRRQETQYF,TGTGCCAGCAGTTTCGACAGAAGACAAGAGACCCAGTACTTC
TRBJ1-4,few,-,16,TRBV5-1,CASSFSADRRSEKLFF,TGCGCCAGCAGCTTCTCGGCGGATCGGAGGAGTGAAAAACTGTTTTTT
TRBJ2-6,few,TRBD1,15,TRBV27,CASSPDRAGANVLTF,TGTGCCAGCAGTCCGGACAGGGCAGGGGCCAACGTCCTGACTTTC
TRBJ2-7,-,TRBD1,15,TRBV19,CASSTGTGETYEQYF,TGTGCCAGTAGTACAGGGACAGGGGAAACTTACGAGCAGTACTTC
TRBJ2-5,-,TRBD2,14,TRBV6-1,CASSLLAGEETQYF,TGTGCCAGCAGCCTACTAGCGGGAGAAGAGACCCAGTACTTC
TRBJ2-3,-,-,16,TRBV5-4,CASSQQAGRRTDTQYF,TGTGCCAGCAGTCAGCAAGCAGGGCGCCGCACAGATACGCAGTATTTT
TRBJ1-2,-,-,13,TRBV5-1,CASSADINYGYTF,TGCGCCAGCAGCGCGGACATTAACTATGGCTACACCTTC
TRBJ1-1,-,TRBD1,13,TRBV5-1,CASSITGDTEAFF,TGCGCCAGCAGCATAACAGGGGACACTGAAGCTTTCTTT
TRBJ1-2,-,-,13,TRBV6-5,CASSTRGSYGYTF,TGTGCCAGCAGTACTAGGGGGAGCTATGGCTACACCTTC
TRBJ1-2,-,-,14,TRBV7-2,CASSLQVIGYGYTF,TGTGCCAGCAGCCTACAGGTTATAGGCTATGGCTACACCTTC
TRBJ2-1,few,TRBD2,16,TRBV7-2,CASSLGTSGSSDEQFF,TGTGCCAGCAGCTTAGGGACTAGCGGGAGTTCCGATGAGCAGTTCTTC
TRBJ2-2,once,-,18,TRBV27,CASSLSWGGSRNTGELFF,TGTGCCAGCAGTTTATCTTGGGGCGGAAGTCGGAACACCGGGGAGCTGTTTTTT
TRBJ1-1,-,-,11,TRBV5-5,CASTLRAEAFF,TGTGCCAGCACCCTGCGCGCTGAAGCTTTCTTT
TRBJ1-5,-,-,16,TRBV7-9,CASSLAMTGPLGPQHF,TGTGCCAGCAGCTTAGCGATGACAGGCCCGCTGGGGCCCCAGCATTTT
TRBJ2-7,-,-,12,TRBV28,CASSSRVREQYF,TGTGCCAGCAGTTCCAGGGTTCGGGAGCAGTACTTC
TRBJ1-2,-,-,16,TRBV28,CASSLGGGGASYGYTF,TGTGCCAGCAGTTTGGGCGGGGGGGGCGCAAGCTATGGCTACACCTTC
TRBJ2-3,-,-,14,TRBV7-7,CASSLRTAQDTQYF,TGTGCTAGCAGCTTAAGGACAGCGCAAGATACGCAGTATTTT
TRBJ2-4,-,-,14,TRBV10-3,CAISDLPRLNIQYF,TGTGCCATCAGTGACTTACCCCGACTAAACATTCAGTACTTC
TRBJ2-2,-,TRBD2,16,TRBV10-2,CASSEPSGGQGGELFF,TGCGCCAGCAGTGAGCCTAGCGGGGGCCAAGGGGGGGAGCTGTTTTTT
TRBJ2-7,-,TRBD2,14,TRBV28,CASSDTSGPYEQYF,TGTGCCAGCAGTGATACTAGCGGTCCCTACGAGCAGTACTTC
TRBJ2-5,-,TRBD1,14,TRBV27,CATQGQGLYETQYF,TGTGCCACACAGGGACAGGGCCTATATGAGACCCAGTACTTC
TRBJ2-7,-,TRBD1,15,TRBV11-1,CASSRPGQGPYEQYF,TGTGCCAGCAGTAGACCGGGACAGGGGCCCTACGAGCAGTACTTC
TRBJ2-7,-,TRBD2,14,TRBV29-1,CSVERASGTNEQYF,TGCAGCGTTGAACGGGCTAGCGGGACAAACGAGCAGTACTTC
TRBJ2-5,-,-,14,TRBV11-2,CASSFPYLRETQYF,TGTGCCAGCAGCTTCCCTTATCTGAGGGAGACCCAGTACTTC
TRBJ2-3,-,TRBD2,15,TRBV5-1,CASSSGLGSADTQYF,TGCGCCAGCAGCTCGGGACTAGGCTCCGCAGATACGCAGTATTTT
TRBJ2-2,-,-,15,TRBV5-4,CASSRQDRDTGELFF,TGTGCCAGCAGCCGACAGGACCGGGACACCGGGGAGCTGTTTTTT
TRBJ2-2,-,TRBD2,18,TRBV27,CASSPLAGAPLNTGELFF,TGTGCCAGCAGTCCTCTAGCGGGAGCCCCACTGAACACCGGGGAGCTGTTTTTT
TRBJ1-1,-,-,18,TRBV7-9,CASSSRSQTAGLNTEAFF,TGTGCCAGCAGCTCCCGGTCCCAAACCGCAGGGTTGAACACTGAAGCTTTCTTT
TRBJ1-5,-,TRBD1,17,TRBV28,CASSFGTGGISNQPQHF,TGTGCCAGCAGTTTCGGGACAGGGGGCATAAGCAATCAGCCCCAGCATTTT
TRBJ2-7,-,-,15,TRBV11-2,CASSPHPDYPYEQYF,TGTGCCAGCAGCCCCCATCCGGACTATCCCTACGAGCAGTACTTC
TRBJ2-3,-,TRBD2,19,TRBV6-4,CASSDSPSGGGLSTDTQYF,TGTGCCAGCAGTGACTCTCCTAGCGGGGGGGGTCTGAGCACAGATACGCAGTATTTT
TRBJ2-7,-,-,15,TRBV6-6,CASSPFLGAKDEQYF,TGTGCCAGCAGTCCCTTTCTAGGGGCAAAGGACGAGCAGTACTTC
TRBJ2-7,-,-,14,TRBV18,CASSPPRGTYEQYF,TGTGCCAGCTCACCACCCAGAGGAACCTACGAGCAGTACTTC
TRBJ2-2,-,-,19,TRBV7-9,CASSLTSHFDSPAIGELFF,TGTGCCAGCAGCTTAACGTCCCACTTCGACAGCCCGGCGATCGGGGAGCTGTTTTTT
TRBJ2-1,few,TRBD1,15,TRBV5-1,CASSRGTETYNEQFF,TGCGCCAGCAGCAGGGGGACAGAAACCTACAATGAGCAGTTCTTC
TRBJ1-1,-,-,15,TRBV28,CASSSPAPGYTEAFF,TGTGCCAGCTCCAGTCCGGCCCCGGGGTACACTGAAGCTTTCTTT
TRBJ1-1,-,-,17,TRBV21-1,CASSKGVRGDLNTEAFF,TGTGCCAGCAGCAAAGGAGTCCGGGGAGACTTAAACACTGAAGCTTTCTTT
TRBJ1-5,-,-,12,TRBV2,CASSERGQPQHF,TGTGCCAGCAGTGAAAGGGGTCAGCCCCAGCATTTT
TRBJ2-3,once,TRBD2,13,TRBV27,CASQTSGSNTQYF,TGTGCCAGCCAGACTAGCGGGAGTAATACGCAGTATTTT
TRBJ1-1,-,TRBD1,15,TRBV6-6,CASSYSGTVNTEAFF,TGTGCCAGCAGTTACTCCGGGACAGTGAACACTGAAGCTTTCTTT
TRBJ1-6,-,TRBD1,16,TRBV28,CASRYQGGAYNSPLHF,TGTGCCAGCAGATACCAAGGGGGCGCCTATAATTCACCCCTCCACTTT
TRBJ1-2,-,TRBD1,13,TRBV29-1,CSVWGQGTYGYTF,TGCAGCGTGTGGGGACAGGGGACCTATGGCTACACCTTC
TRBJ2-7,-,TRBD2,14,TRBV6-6,CASSSAGGPYEQYF,TGTGCCAGCAGTTCGGCGGGAGGACCCTACGAGCAGTACTTC
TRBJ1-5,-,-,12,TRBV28,CASSAGGQPQHF,TGTGCCAGCAGCGCGGGTGGACAGCCCCAGCATTTT